Described below is a single T cell receptor beta chain sequence and its context. Its antigen is still unknown. This entry is derived from a study of T cell clonotyping in hematopoietic cell transplantation. Overall study results and limits: Recipient TCR diversity dropped after transplant; expanded clonotypes rose from day 30 to 180. Graft donor and pretransplant recipient Inverse Simpson Index values predicted broader posttransplant TCR diversity.

The assay was immunoSEQ multiplex PCR, and TCRdb's table has in-frame clones only and misses some. The sample contains roughly 30,000 clones, roughly nine tenths of which appear only once. The TCR comes from a female patient in her fifties or sixties who had an allogeneic stem cell transplant from a related donor, so the T cells may come from the graft donor. Some clones in this sample may be carry-over from other donors' samples. This sample comprised PBMCs, obtained 100 days after allogeneic stem cell transplant.

The CDR3 region is CASRFAGQSYGYTF. The CDR3 DNA sequence: TGTGCCAGCAGGTTCGCGGGACAGTCCTATGGCTACACCTTC. This sequence joins TRBV6-6 and TRBJ1-2, with 7 bases that match TRBD1. V shed 6 bases and J 4 bases; nucleotides not matched to a gene: 8. This CDR3 contains 14 residues. Per germline, CDR1 MNHNY and CDR2 SVGAGI (reference sequence).